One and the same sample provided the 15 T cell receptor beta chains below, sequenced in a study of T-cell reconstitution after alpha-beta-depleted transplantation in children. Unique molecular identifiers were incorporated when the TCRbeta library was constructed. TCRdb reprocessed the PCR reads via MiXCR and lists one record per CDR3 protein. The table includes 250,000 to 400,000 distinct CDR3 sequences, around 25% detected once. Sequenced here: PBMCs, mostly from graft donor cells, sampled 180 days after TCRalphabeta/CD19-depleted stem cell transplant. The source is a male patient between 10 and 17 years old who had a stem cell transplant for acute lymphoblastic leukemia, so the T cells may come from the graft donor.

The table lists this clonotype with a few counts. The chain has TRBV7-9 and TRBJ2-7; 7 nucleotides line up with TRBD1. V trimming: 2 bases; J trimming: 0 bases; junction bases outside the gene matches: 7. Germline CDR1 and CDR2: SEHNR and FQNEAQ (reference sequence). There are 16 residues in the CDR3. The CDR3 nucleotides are TGTGCCAGCAGCTTAACAGGGGCTCTCGGCTCCTACGAGCAGTACTTC. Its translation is CASSLTGALGSYEQYF.

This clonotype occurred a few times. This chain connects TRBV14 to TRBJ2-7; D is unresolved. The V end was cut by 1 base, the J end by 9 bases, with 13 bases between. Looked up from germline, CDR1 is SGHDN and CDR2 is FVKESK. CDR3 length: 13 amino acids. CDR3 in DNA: TGTGCCAGCAGCCAAGGTGCGACCTTGGTGCAGTACTTC. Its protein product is CASSQGATLVQYF. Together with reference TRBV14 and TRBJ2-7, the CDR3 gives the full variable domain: EAGVTQFPSHSVIEKGQTVTLRCDPISGHDNLYWYRRVMGKEIKFLLHFVKESKQDESGMPNNRFLAERTGGTYSTLKVQPAELEDSGVYFCASSQGATLVQYFGPGTRLTVT.

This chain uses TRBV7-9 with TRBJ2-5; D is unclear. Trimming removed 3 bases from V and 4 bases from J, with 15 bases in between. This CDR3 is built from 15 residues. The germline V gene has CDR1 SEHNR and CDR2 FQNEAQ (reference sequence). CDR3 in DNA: TGTGCCAGCAGCTTCAACCTGGTGCTAAGAGAGACCCAGTACTTC. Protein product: CASSFNLVLRETQYF.

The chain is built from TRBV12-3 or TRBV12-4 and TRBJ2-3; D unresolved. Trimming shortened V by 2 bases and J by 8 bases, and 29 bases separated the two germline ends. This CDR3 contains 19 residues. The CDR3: CASSLRVLDRGLLAVTQYF. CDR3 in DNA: TGTGCCAGCAGTTTACGGGTTTTGGATCGCGGCCTCCTCGCAGTTACGCAGTATTTT.

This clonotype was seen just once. The CDR3 nucleotides are TGTGCCAGCAGTGAACGGGGGTACAGGGGGCTTCAAGAGACCCAGTACTTC. The encoded protein is CASSERGYRGLQETQYF. The rearrangement joins TRBV2 to TRBJ2-5; TRBD1 matches 9 bases. From germline, CDR1 is SNHLY and CDR2 FYNNEI. The ends lost 2 bases at V and 2 bases at J; junction bases unmatched: 9. The CDR3 has 17 amino acids.

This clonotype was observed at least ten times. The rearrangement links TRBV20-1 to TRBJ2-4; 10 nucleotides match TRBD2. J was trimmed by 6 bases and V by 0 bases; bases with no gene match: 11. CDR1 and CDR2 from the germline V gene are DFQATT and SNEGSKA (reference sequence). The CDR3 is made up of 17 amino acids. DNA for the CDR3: TGCAGTGCTAGAGATCCCGGACTAGCGGTAGCTCTAAACATTCAGTACTTC. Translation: CSARDPGLAVALNIQYF.

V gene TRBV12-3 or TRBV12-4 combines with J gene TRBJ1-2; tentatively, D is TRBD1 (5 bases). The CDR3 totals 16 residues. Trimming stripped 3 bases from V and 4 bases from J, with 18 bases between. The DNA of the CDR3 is TGTGCCAGCAGTTTTGCGGCCAGGGTGGGGGGCTATGGCTACACCTTC. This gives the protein CASSFAARVGGYGYTF.

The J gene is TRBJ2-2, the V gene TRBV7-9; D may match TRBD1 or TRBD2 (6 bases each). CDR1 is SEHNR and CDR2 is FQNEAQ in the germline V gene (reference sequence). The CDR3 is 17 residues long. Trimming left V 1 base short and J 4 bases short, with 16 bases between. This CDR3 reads CASSLGGAPGTTGELFF. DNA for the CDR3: TGTGCCAGCAGCTTAGGGGGGGCCCCCGGGACCACCGGGGAGCTGTTTTTT.

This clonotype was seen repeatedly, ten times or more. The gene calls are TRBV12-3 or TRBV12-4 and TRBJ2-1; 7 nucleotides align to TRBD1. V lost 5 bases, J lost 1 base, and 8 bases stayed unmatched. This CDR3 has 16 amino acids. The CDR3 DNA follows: TGTGCCAGCAGTCCACGAGGACAGGTATCCTACAATGAGCAGTTCTTC. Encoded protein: CASSPRGQVSYNEQFF.

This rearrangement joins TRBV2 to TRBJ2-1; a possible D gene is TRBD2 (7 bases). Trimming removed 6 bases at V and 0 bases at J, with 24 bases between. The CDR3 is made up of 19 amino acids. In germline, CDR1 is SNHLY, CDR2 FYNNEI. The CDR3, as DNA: TGTGCCAGCAGCGTGCGGGGGCGCTTAGCGGGTTCCTCCTACAATGAGCAGTTCTTC. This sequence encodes CASSVRGRLAGSSYNEQFF.

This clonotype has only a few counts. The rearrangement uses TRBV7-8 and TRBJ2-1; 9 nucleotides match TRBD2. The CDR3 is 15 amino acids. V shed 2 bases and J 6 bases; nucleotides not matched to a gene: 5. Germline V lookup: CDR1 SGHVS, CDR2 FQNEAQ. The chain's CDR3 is CASSLIRTSANEQFF. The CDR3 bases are TGTGCCAGCAGCTTAATTCGGACTAGCGCCAATGAGCAGTTCTTC. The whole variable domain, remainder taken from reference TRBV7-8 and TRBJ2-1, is GAGVSQSPRYKVAKRGQDVALRCDPISGHVSLFWYQQALGQGPEFLTYFQNEAQLDKSGLPSDRFFAERPEGSVSTLKIQRTQQEDSAVYLCASSLIRTSANEQFFGPGTRLTVL.

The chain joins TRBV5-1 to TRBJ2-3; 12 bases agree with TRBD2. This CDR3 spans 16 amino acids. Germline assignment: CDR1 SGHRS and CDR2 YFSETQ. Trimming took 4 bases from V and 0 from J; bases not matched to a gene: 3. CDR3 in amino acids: CASSALAGGSTDTQYF. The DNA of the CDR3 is TGCGCCAGCAGCGCACTAGCGGGAGGTAGCACAGATACGCAGTATTTT.

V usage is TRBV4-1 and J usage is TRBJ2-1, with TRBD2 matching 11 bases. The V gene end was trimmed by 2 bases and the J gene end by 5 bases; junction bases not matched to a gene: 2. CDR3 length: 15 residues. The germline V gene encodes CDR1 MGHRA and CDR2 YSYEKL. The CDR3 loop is CASSQNSGRDNEQFF. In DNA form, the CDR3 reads TGCGCCAGCAGCCAAAATAGCGGGAGGGACAATGAGCAGTTCTTC.

CDR3 sequence reads: CSAREKTVYQPQHF. In nucleotides, the CDR3 is TGCAGTGCTAGGGAGAAGACGGTTTATCAGCCCCAGCATTTT. The J gene is TRBJ1-5, the V gene TRBV20-1, with D unclear. The CDR3 consists of 14 residues. Germline assignment: CDR1 DFQATT and CDR2 SNEGSKA (reference sequence). Trimming pared 3 bases from V and 5 bases from J, leaving 14 bases between.

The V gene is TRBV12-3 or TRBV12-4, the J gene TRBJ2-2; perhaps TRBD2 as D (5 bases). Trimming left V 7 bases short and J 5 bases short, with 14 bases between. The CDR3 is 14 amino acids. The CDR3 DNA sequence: TGTGCCAGCAAAAGGTCGGGCGGGACCGGGGAGCTGTTTTTT. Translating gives CASKRSGGTGELFF.